The 28 T cell receptor beta chains presented below share a single source sample, sequenced in a study of blood T cell repertoires in COVID-19. The repertoire was sequenced with immunoSEQ multiplex PCR; TCRdb's copy has only in-frame clones and lacks some. The sample comprises under 200,000 clones, 60% to 85% of which are singletons, and 8% to 8.5% rests with the top ten. Sequencing used peripheral blood. These receptor sequences come from a woman in her sixties with COVID-19, enrolled during active disease.

The rearrangement links TRBV27 to TRBJ2-2; perhaps TRBD2 as D (6 bases). The germline V and J ends were trimmed by 5 bases and 7 bases, with 11 bases remaining between them. The CDR3 runs 13 residues. Germline V gene data show CDR1 as MNHEY and CDR2 as SMNVEV (reference sequence). The CDR3 bases are TGTGCCAGCAGTACCCGGGGGAGCGGGGAGCTGTTTTTT. It yields the protein CASSTRGSGELFF.

This rearrangement joins TRBV15 to TRBJ1-4, with TRBD1 identical over 9 bases. The CDR3 consists of 15 residues. Losses at the gene ends were 8 bases for V and 6 bases for J; bases not matched to a gene: 10. Looked up from germline, CDR1 is LNHNV and CDR2 is YYDKDF (reference sequence). In nucleotides, the CDR3 is TGTGCCACCGGAACAGGGGGCGGTGAAGATGAAAAACTGTTTTTT. Residues: CATGTGGGEDEKLFF. Supplemented by reference TRBV15 and TRBJ1-4, the full variable domain reads DAMVIQNPRYQVTQFGKPVTLSCSQTLNHNVMYWYQQKSSQAPKLLFHYYDKDFNNEADTPDNFQSRRPNTSFCFLDIRSPGLGDTAMYLCATGTGGGEDEKLFFGSGTQLSVL.

This clone was picked up a small number of times. This chain links TRBV7-2 with TRBJ2-1; TRBD1 is a possible D gene (5 bases). V was pared by 2 bases and J by 9 bases, with 11 bases between. The CDR3 runs to 13 residues. Germline lookup yields CDR1 SGHTA and CDR2 FQGNSA. The CDR3 region has the DNA TGTGCCAGCAGCTTAACAGGCCCCGGTGAGCAGTTCTTC. Its protein product is CASSLTGPGEQFF.

The chain joins TRBV7-6 to TRBJ2-3, with 7 bases lining up with TRBD2. This CDR3 is built from 17 residues. The V gene end was trimmed by 5 bases and the J gene end by 2 bases; junction bases not matched to a gene: 13. Germline V CDR1 and CDR2: SGHVS, FNYEAQ. CDR3: CASSRGILGTTTDTQYF. In DNA form, the CDR3 reads TGTGCCAGCAGCCGGGGGATATTAGGGACTACCACAGATACGCAGTATTTT.

Only one count was recorded for this clone. The rearrangement uses TRBV14 and TRBJ2-1, with 7 nucleotides matching TRBD2. Germline trimming cut 10 bases from V and 3 bases from J; bases unmatched to any gene: 12. CDR1 and CDR2 (germline): SGHDN, FVKESK. The CDR3 extends over 15 amino acids. DNA of the CDR3: TGTGCCACCAGGCATTGGGGGGGAAGCTACAATGAGCAGTTCTTC. Protein: CATRHWGGSYNEQFF. Drawing the rest from reference TRBV14 and TRBJ2-1, the complete variable domain is EAGVTQFPSHSVIEKGQTVTLRCDPISGHDNLYWYRRVMGKEIKFLLHFVKESKQDESGMPNNRFLAERTGGTYSTLKVQPAELEDSGVYFCATRHWGGSYNEQFFGPGTRLTVL.

The V gene is TRBV30, the J gene TRBJ2-7; TRBD1 agrees at 8 bases. The CDR3 length is 13 residues. The J segment lost 5 bases and the V segment lost 3 bases, leaving 6 bases of the junction unmatched. CDR1 GTSNPN and CDR2 SVGIG come from the germline V gene (reference sequence). CDR3 sequence: CAWRGQERDEQYF. The CDR3 DNA reads as TGTGCCTGGAGGGGACAGGAAAGGGACGAGCAGTACTTC.

This clone was seen only a few times. This chain uses TRBV5-6 with TRBJ1-3; D might be TRBD1 (5 bases). Germline V gene sequence: CDR1 SGHDT, CDR2 YYEEEE. The CDR3 consists of 15 residues. The V gene lost 2 bases and the J gene lost 1 base, with 10 bases spanning the gap. The CDR3, as DNA: TGTGCCAGCAGCTTTCTGACAGCGTCTGGAAACACCATATATTTT. Protein sequence: CASSFLTASGNTIYF.

The rearrangement joins TRBV19 to TRBJ2-1, with 13 positions matching TRBD2. The CDR3 length is 16 residues. Germline-derived CDR1 and CDR2 are LNHDA and SQIVND (reference sequence). Trimming took 4 bases from V and 10 from J; bases not matched to a gene: 10. CDR3 DNA sequence: TGTGCCAGTAGTACCGCCCGGACTAGCGGGAGTGGGGAGCAGTTCTTC. Its translation is CASSTARTSGSGEQFF.

This chain joins TRBV18 and TRBJ1-2, with 7 bases lining up with TRBD1. The CDR3 is 15 residues long. Germline V CDR1 and CDR2: KGHSH, LQKENI. After removal of 3 bases from V and 6 bases from J, the junction contained 10 bases not matched to a gene. CDR3 in DNA: TGTGCCAGCTCACCTCTCCCCGACAGGGCTGATGGCTACACCTTC. It codes for CASSPLPDRADGYTF.

This clone was recorded at least ten times. The rearrangement links TRBV6-5 to TRBJ1-5; D is unclear. CDR1 and CDR2 (germline): MNHEY, SVGAGI. Trimming took 4 bases from V and 0 from J, leaving 13 bases between them. CDR3 length: 16 amino acids. This CDR3 reads CASSLVAGISNQPQHF. The CDR3 DNA reads as TGTGCCAGCAGTTTAGTGGCGGGGATTAGCAATCAGCCCCAGCATTTT.

V and J are TRBV19 and TRBJ1-1, with 8 bases that match TRBD1. With 4 bases clipped from V and 1 base from J, the junction kept 5 bases outside the gene matches. There are 15 residues in the CDR3. From germline, CDR1 is LNHDA and CDR2 SQIVND (reference sequence). The CDR3 protein is CASSKGTGGNTEAFF. CDR3 nucleotides: TGTGCCAGTAGTAAAGGGACAGGAGGGAACACTGAAGCTTTCTTT.

This chain connects TRBV11-3 to TRBJ2-7; the D gene is possibly TRBD2 (6 bases). Trimming removed 0 bases from V and 3 bases from J, with 15 bases in between. Per germline, CDR1 SGHNT and CDR2 YENEEA. The CDR3 extends over 16 amino acids. CDR3 bases: TGTGCCAGCAGCTTAGATGGGGCCGGGGGTGTCTACGAGCAGTACTTC. This codes for CASSLDGAGGVYEQYF.

CDR3 in amino acids: CASSELAGTSYEQYV. The CDR3 nucleotides read TGTGCCAGCAGTGAGCTAGCGGGGACCTCCTACGAGCAGTACGTC. The chain carries TRBV11-2 and TRBJ2-7; TRBD2 matches at 9 bases. Germline assignment: CDR1 SGHAT and CDR2 FQNNGV. The length of the CDR3 is 15 residues. V was pared by 6 bases and J by 0 bases, with 6 bases of the junction left unmatched.

The count of this clone is one. The chain joins TRBV5-6 to TRBJ2-2, with D perhaps TRBD1 (5 bases). Looked up from germline, CDR1 is SGHDT and CDR2 is YYEEEE. V lost 4 bases and J lost 5, with 9 bases in between. This CDR3 is 13 amino acids long. The CDR3 DNA is TGTGCCAGCAGCCGGACAAATACCGGGGAGCTGTTTTTT. It encodes CASSRTNTGELFF.

This clone appeared once. This chain uses TRBV5-4 with TRBJ2-3; 8 nucleotides align to TRBD2. CDR3 length equals 16 residues. Germline CDR1 is SGHNT and CDR2 is YYREEE (reference sequence). The junction had 10 bases not matched to a gene; V was cut back by 4 bases and J by 3 bases. CDR3 bases: TGTGCCAGCAGCCTGCGGGCGGGAGGATCGACAGATACGCAGTATTTT. Its protein product is CASSLRAGGSTDTQYF.

The chain has TRBV6-5 and TRBJ2-7; weak D call: TRBD1 (6 bases). The CDR3 contains 12 residues. Trimming took 6 bases from V and 3 from J, leaving 9 bases between them. Germline assignment: CDR1 MNHEY and CDR2 SVGAGI. CDR3 nucleotides: TGTGCCAGCAGGGGGGACATCTACGAGCAGTACGTC. Translation gives CASRGDIYEQYV.

V and J are TRBV13 and TRBJ2-3; D may be TRBD2 (6 bases). The V end was cut by 1 base, the J end by 6 bases, with 14 bases between. The CDR3 consists of 15 residues. Germline lookup yields CDR1 PRHDT and CDR2 FYEKMQ (reference sequence). The CDR3 here is CASSLVGRGSDTQYF. The CDR3 nucleotides read TGTGCCAGCAGCTTAGTGGGGCGGGGCTCCGATACGCAGTATTTT.

The chain couples TRBV7-8 to TRBJ2-7; 7 bases agree with TRBD1. The CDR3 is made up of 14 amino acids. V was clipped by 6 bases and J by 2 bases; unmatched bases: 7. The germline CDR1 and CDR2 sequences are SGHVS and FQNEAQ. The CDR3 region has the DNA TGTGCCAGCAGACCCGGGACAGTAACCTACGAGCAGTACTTC. Protein: CASRPGTVTYEQYF. The variable domain in full, with the rest retrieved from reference TRBV7-8 and TRBJ2-7, is GAGVSQSPRYKVAKRGQDVALRCDPISGHVSLFWYQQALGQGPEFLTYFQNEAQLDKSGLPSDRFFAERPEGSVSTLKIQRTQQEDSAVYLCASRPGTVTYEQYFGPGTRLTVT.

The chain links TRBV6-5 to TRBJ1-1; 10 nucleotides line up with TRBD1. The J segment lost 1 base and the V segment lost 2 bases, leaving 4 bases of the junction unmatched. This CDR3 spans 16 amino acids. The germline V gene has CDR1 MNHEY and CDR2 SVGAGI. DNA of the CDR3: TGTGCCAGCAGTTACGGGGGGGACAGGGGGAACACTGAAGCTTTCTTT. This codes for CASSYGGDRGNTEAFF.

V gene TRBV18 combines with J gene TRBJ2-5; 8 bases agree with TRBD2. The CDR3 length is 14 residues. Germline V gene data show CDR1 as KGHSH and CDR2 as LQKENI. The V segment lost 4 bases and the J segment 5 bases; nucleotides outside the gene matches: 6. This CDR3 is CASSRSGSDETQYF. In DNA form, the CDR3 reads TGTGCCAGCTCACGGAGCGGGAGCGATGAGACCCAGTACTTC. The complete variable domain, with remaining parts taken from reference TRBV18 and TRBJ2-5, reads NAGVMQNPRHLVRRRGQEARLRCSPMKGHSHVYWYRQLPEEGLKFMVYLQKENIIDESGMPKERFSAEFPKEGPSILRIQQVVRGDSAAYFCASSRSGSDETQYFGPGTRLLVL.

The chain joins TRBV6-5 to TRBJ1-2; a possible D gene is TRBD1 (6 bases). Trimming removed 2 bases from V and 7 bases from J, with 14 bases in between. The CDR3 is 14 residues long. In germline, CDR1 is MNHEY, CDR2 SVGAGI. CDR3 amino acids: CASSYGGAGSGYTF. The CDR3 nucleotides are TGTGCCAGCAGTTACGGGGGCGCTGGCTCTGGCTACACCTTC.

This sequence joins TRBV18 and TRBJ1-1; 10 bases map to TRBD1. In germline, CDR1 is KGHSH, CDR2 LQKENI. The ends lost 2 bases at V and 4 bases at J; junction bases unmatched: 7. The CDR3 consists of 16 residues. The CDR3 DNA follows: TGTGCCAGCTCACCAATCGGACAGGGGGGAGGCACTGAAGCTTTCTTT. Translation gives CASSPIGQGGGTEAFF. The variable domain in full, completed from reference TRBV18 and TRBJ1-1, reads NAGVMQNPRHLVRRRGQEARLRCSPMKGHSHVYWYRQLPEEGLKFMVYLQKENIIDESGMPKERFSAEFPKEGPSILRIQQVVRGDSAAYFCASSPIGQGGGTEAFFGQGTRLTVV.

The chain combines TRBV28 with TRBJ1-2, with a weak D call TRBD1 (5 bases). Trimming shortened V by 4 bases and J by 3 bases, and 18 bases separated the two germline ends. The CDR3 runs 16 residues. CDR1 is MDHEN, CDR2 SYDVKM, per germline. CDR3 DNA sequence: TGTGCCAGCAGTTCTACACGGTCGTTCAGGGACTATGGCTACACCTTC. The encoded protein is CASSSTRSFRDYGYTF.

The chain joins TRBV18 to TRBJ2-7, with unresolved D. Trimming shortened V by 3 bases and J by 2 bases, and 8 bases separated the two germline ends. Germline CDR1 reads KGHSH; CDR2 reads LQKENI. This CDR3 spans 13 amino acids. CDR3 in amino acids: CASSPDTPYEQYV. Here the CDR3 DNA reads TGTGCCAGCTCACCTGACACCCCCTACGAGCAGTACGTC.

This chain joins TRBV2 and TRBJ1-2; 7 bases align to TRBD1. With 6 bases clipped from V and 8 bases from J, the junction kept 3 bases outside the gene matches. The CDR3 is 11 residues long. The germline V gene encodes CDR1 SNHLY and CDR2 FYNNEI. CDR3 DNA sequence: TGTGCCAGCAGACAGGGGTGGGGCTACACCTTC. Translated, it gives CASRQGWGYTF.

This chain links TRBV10-3 with TRBJ1-5, with D possibly being TRBD1 (5 bases). The CDR3 has 19 amino acids. V lost 6 bases and J 0 bases, leaving 24 bases between the germline ends. Germline CDR1 reads ENHRY; CDR2 reads SYGVKD. The CDR3 coding sequence is TGTGCCATCAGCAACCACCCTACGTCGACAGAGATTAGCAATCAGCCCCAGCATTTT. As protein: CAISNHPTSTEISNQPQHF.

This sequence joins TRBV7-2 and TRBJ2-5; 12 bases match TRBD2. Germline CDR1 SGHTA, CDR2 FQGNSA. The CDR3 extends over 16 amino acids. With 6 bases clipped from V and 5 bases from J, the junction kept 10 bases outside the gene matches. The CDR3 here is CASSQSSGRAGETQYF. CDR3 DNA sequence: TGTGCCAGCAGTCAATCTAGCGGGAGGGCCGGGGAGACCCAGTACTTC.

The chain carries TRBV4-2 and TRBJ2-2; 8 positions agree with TRBD1. The CDR3 has 16 residues. Germline values: CDR1 LGHNA, CDR2 YNFKEQ. Trimming cost V 3 bases and J 3 bases; bases outside gene matches: 6. This CDR3 is CASSQGTGGYTGELFF. The CDR3 coding sequence is TGTGCCAGCAGCCAGGGAACAGGGGGATACACCGGGGAGCTGTTTTTT.